This T cell receptor beta chain was sequenced for a study of early T cells in non-severe SARS-CoV-2 infection. Germline V gene data show CDR1 as SEHNR and CDR2 as FQNEAQ (reference sequence). With 1 base removed from V and 4 bases from J, the gap between germline ends came to 11 bases. This CDR3 is 14 amino acids long. Unique molecular identifiers (one per individual cDNA molecule) were attached. MiXCR, applied by TCRdb to the 5' RACE reads, yields one record per CDR3 protein. The table includes 30,000 or so distinct CDR3 sequences, around 7% detected once. The chain is built from TRBV7-9 and TRBJ2-7; the D is unclear. This sequence originates from an adult who was a healthcare worker with PCR-confirmed SARS-CoV-2 infection or an uninfected control (not recorded which). The specimen was whole blood. DNA for the CDR3: TGTGCCAGCAGCTTAGATCTTCGGCGTTACGAGCAGTACTTC. Protein product: CASSLDLRRYEQYF.